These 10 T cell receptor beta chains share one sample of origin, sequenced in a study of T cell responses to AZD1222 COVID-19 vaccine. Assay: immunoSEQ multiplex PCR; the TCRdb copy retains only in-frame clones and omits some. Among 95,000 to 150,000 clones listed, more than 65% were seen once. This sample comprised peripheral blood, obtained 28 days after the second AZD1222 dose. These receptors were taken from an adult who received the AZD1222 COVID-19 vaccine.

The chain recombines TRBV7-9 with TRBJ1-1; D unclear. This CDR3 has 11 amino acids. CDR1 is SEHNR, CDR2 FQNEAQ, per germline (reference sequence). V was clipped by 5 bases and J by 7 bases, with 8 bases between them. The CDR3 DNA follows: TGTGCCAGCAGCGAACAGATTGAAGCTTTCTTT. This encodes CASSEQIEAFF.

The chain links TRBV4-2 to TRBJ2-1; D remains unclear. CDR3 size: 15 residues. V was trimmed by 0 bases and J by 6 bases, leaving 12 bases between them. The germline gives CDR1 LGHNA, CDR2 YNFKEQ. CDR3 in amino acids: CASSQEPSKGNEQFF. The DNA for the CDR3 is TGTGCCAGCAGCCAAGAACCCTCGAAGGGCAATGAGCAGTTCTTC.

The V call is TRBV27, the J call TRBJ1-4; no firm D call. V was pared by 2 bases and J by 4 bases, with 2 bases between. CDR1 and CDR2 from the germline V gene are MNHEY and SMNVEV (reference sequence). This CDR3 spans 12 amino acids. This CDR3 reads CASSLDNEKLFF. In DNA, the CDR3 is TGTGCCAGCAGTTTAGATAATGAAAAACTGTTTTTT.

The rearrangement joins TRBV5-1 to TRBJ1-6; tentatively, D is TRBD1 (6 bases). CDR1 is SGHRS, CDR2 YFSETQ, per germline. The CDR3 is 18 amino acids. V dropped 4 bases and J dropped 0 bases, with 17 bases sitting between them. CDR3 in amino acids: CASSPGRDILSYNSPLHF. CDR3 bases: TGCGCCAGCAGCCCTGGGCGGGACATTCTCTCCTATAATTCACCCCTCCACTTT.

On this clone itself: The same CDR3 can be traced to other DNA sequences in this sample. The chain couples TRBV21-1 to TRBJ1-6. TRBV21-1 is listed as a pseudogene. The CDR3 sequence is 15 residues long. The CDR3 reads CPSSPPGPGGSPLHF. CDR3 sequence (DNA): TGTCCCAGCAGCCCCCCCGGACCGGGGGGCTCACCCCTCCACTTT.

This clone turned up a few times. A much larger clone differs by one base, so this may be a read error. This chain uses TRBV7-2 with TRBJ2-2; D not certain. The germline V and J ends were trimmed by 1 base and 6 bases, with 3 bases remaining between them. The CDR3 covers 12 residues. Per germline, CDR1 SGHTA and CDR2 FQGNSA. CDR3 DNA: TGTGCCAGCAGCTTAGGGGCCGGGGAGCTGTTTTTT. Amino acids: CASSLGAGELFF.

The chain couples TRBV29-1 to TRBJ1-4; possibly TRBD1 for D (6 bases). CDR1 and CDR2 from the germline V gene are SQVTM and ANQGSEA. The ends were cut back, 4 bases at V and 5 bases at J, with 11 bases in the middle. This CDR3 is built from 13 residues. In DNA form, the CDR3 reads TGCAGCGTTGTACAAACAGGGAATGAAAAACTGTTTTTT. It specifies CSVVQTGNEKLFF.

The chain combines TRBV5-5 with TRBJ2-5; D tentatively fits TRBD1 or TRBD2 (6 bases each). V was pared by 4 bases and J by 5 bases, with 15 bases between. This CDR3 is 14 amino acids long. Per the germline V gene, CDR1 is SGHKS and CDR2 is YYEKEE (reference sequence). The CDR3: CASSPFGGRETQYF. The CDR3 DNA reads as TGTGCCAGCAGCCCCTTTGGGGGGCGGGAGACCCAGTACTTC.

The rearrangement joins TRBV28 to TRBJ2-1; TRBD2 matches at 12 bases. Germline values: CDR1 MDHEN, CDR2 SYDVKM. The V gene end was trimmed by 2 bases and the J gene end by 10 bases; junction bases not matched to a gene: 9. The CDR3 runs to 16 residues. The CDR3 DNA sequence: TGTGCCAGCAGTTTAGTGGCTAGCGGGGGGGCTTGGGAGCAGTTCTTC. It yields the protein CASSLVASGGAWEQFF.

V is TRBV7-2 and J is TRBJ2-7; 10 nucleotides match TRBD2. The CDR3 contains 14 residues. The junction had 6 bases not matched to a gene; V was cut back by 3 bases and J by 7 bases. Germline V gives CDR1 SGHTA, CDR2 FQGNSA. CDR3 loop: CASSFTRTSGEQYF. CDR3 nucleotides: TGTGCCAGCAGCTTTACGAGGACTAGCGGTGAGCAGTACTTC.